Described below is a single T cell receptor beta chain sequence and its context. The data originate from a study of cytomegalovirus exposure and HLA in healthy donors. The wider study: Out of around 360 genotyped donors, roughly 80% belonged to the Caucasian-associated ancestry cluster.

Primers: 60 Vbeta forward and 13 Jbeta reverse. Original methodology: There were some 87 million unique TCR beta chains by a later count, and some 12 million of them were shared. Only in-frame clones appear in the TCRdb table, and some are missing; sequencing was by immunoSEQ multiplex PCR. V and J calls and clone size are given by that table; D and trimming were obtained from the DNA. The sample consists of under 200,000 clones, about 81% of them appearing once. This sequence originates from a girl aged 10 to 17 in good health and CMV-seropositive. Sequencing used PBMCs.

CDR3 coding DNA: TGTGCCAGCAGCTTAGGCGGCAGGACTTACAATGAGCAGTTCTTC. It translates to CASSLGGRTYNEQFF. The chain has TRBV11-3 and TRBJ2-1; possible D gene TRBD2, 5 bases. The CDR3 has 15 residues. Trimming pared 1 base from V and 4 bases from J, leaving 11 bases between. CDR1 SGHNT and CDR2 YENEEA come from the germline V gene. Looking up the rest from reference TRBV11-3 and TRBJ2-1 gives the full variable domain: EAGVVQSPRYKIIEKKQPVAFWCNPISGHNTLYWYLQNLGQGPELLIRYENEEAVDDSQLPKDRFSAERLKGVDSTLKIQPAELGDSAVYLCASSLGGRTYNEQFFGPGTRLTVL.